What follows are 20 T cell receptor beta chains derived from one specimen sequenced in a study of OX40 agonist ivuxolimab in advanced cancers. Here immunoSEQ multiplex PCR was the method, and the copy in TCRdb shows in-frame clones only, minus some. Of roughly 64,000 clones listed, about four fifths are singletons. The sequencing here drew on CD4+ or CD8+ T cells sorted from blood, taken in a trial of the OX40 agonist ivuxolimab. The receptor source for this set is an adult with an advanced solid tumor such as melanoma, head and neck, liver or kidney cancer.

The chain carries TRBV5-1 and TRBJ2-2; unclear D gene. The CDR3 covers 15 residues. In germline, CDR1 is SGHRS, CDR2 YFSETQ. V dropped 0 bases and J dropped 0 bases, with 6 bases sitting between them. Here the CDR3 reads CASSLGSTNTGELFF. DNA for the CDR3: TGCGCCAGCAGCTTGGGGTCAACGAACACCGGGGAGCTGTTTTTT.

The rearrangement links TRBV10-1 to TRBJ2-5, with no clear D. Germline-derived CDR1 and CDR2 are WNHNN and SYGVQD (reference sequence). Between the trimmed V and J ends, which lost 6 bases and 2 bases, there was a span of 7 bases. The CDR3 spans 12 residues. This CDR3 reads CASRTRQETQYF. CDR3 sequence (DNA): TGCGCCAGCAGGACCAGACAAGAGACCCAGTACTTC.

This rearrangement joins TRBV5-1 to TRBJ2-7; 11 nucleotides align to TRBD2. The CDR3 runs to 15 residues. Germline assignment: CDR1 SGHRS and CDR2 YFSETQ. The ends lost 3 bases at V and 2 bases at J; junction bases unmatched: 4. The CDR3 loop is CASSSTSGATYEQYF. DNA of the CDR3: TGCGCCAGCAGCTCGACTAGCGGGGCAACCTACGAGCAGTACTTC.

The CDR3 loop is CASSQGIRGIEQYF. In nucleotides, the CDR3 is TGCGCCAGCAGCCAGGGGATTCGAGGTATCGAGCAGTACTTC. This chain joins TRBV4-1 and TRBJ2-5; D gene uncertain. The assigned J gene may be wrong: the sequence end matches TRBJ2-7 better. The CDR3 runs 14 residues. CDR1 and CDR2 from the germline V gene are MGHRA and YSYEKL.

The chain employs TRBV12-5 and TRBJ2-2; the match to TRBD1 covers 8 bases. Per the germline V gene, CDR1 is LGHNT and CDR2 is FRNRAP. The junction had 7 bases not matched to a gene; V was cut back by 6 bases and J by 4 bases. The CDR3 is made up of 15 amino acids. This chain's CDR3 is CASGTTGVGTGELFF. Written as DNA, the CDR3 is TGTGCTAGTGGAACGACAGGGGTCGGCACCGGGGAGCTGTTTTTT.

The chain uses TRBV28 and TRBJ2-1, with D perhaps TRBD1 (5 bases). CDR1 and CDR2 from the germline V gene are MDHEN and SYDVKM. V was trimmed by 4 bases and J by 2 bases, leaving 27 bases between them. This CDR3 spans 20 amino acids. The CDR3 DNA reads as TGTGCCAGCAGTTCCCTTATACCCCTTGGCGGCAGGGCGACCTACAATGAGCAGTTCTTC. It yields the protein CASSSLIPLGGRATYNEQFF.

Here the CDR3 reads CAWSRRAILADNEQFF. CDR3 nucleotide sequence: TGTGCCTGGAGTCGTCGGGCTATCCTAGCCGACAATGAGCAGTTCTTC. This chain joins TRBV30 and TRBJ2-1; perhaps TRBD2 as D (5 bases). The germline V and J ends were trimmed by 2 bases and 5 bases, with 19 bases remaining between them. Per germline, CDR1 GTSNPN and CDR2 SVGIG (reference sequence). The CDR3 covers 16 residues.

The chain joins TRBV6-1 to TRBJ2-7; no definite D call. V lost 3 bases and J lost 5, with 11 bases in between. CDR3 length: 13 residues. Germline-derived CDR1 and CDR2 are MNHNS and SASEGT. The DNA for the CDR3 is TGTGCCAGCAGTGACCCCGGGCCTGACGAGCAGTACTTC. This encodes CASSDPGPDEQYF.

This sequence joins TRBV5-6 and TRBJ1-1, with D hard to call. V was shortened by 0 bases and J by 0 bases, with 9 bases between the two germline ends. CDR3 size: 15 residues. CDR1 and CDR2 from the germline V gene are SGHDT and YYEEEE. The CDR3 DNA is TGTGCCAGCAGCTTGGGGCAGCTCATGAACACTGAAGCTTTCTTT. This sequence encodes CASSLGQLMNTEAFF.

A single count supports this clone. This chain links TRBV5-1 with TRBJ1-2, with 10 positions matching TRBD1. The V gene's germline CDR1 is SGHRS and CDR2 YFSETQ. V was clipped by 3 bases and J by 13 bases; unmatched bases: 6. The CDR3 contains 12 residues. This chain's CDR3 is CASSSWTGGFTF. The DNA for the CDR3 is TGCGCCAGCAGCTCATGGACAGGGGGTTTCACCTTC.

This chain joins TRBV9 and TRBJ2-3, with D perhaps matching TRBD1 or TRBD2 (5 bases each). The CDR3 is 16 amino acids. Trimming removed 0 bases at V and 4 bases at J, with 15 bases between. Germline CDR1 and CDR2: SGDLS and YYNGEE. CDR3 sequence reads: CASSVGSGRLADTQYF. The CDR3 DNA reads as TGTGCCAGCAGCGTAGGATCAGGGAGATTGGCAGATACGCAGTATTTT.

This chain uses TRBV5-5 with TRBJ1-3, with 10 bases fitting TRBD1. Germline assignment: CDR1 SGHKS and CDR2 YYEKEE (reference sequence). Germline trimming cut 4 bases from V and 3 bases from J; bases unmatched to any gene: 4. This CDR3 is 15 amino acids long. CDR3 DNA sequence: TGTGCCAGCAGCGTGACAGGGGGCGGTGGAAACACCATATATTTT. Translating gives CASSVTGGGGNTIYF.

V and J are TRBV11-2 and TRBJ1-4; 8 positions match TRBD1. In germline, CDR1 is SGHAT, CDR2 FQNNGV. Trimming removed 6 bases from V and 8 bases from J; junction bases left unmatched: 8. The CDR3 spans 14 residues. CDR3 sequence (DNA): TGTGCCAGCAGTTCGGACAGGGTGTTAGAAAAACTGTTTTTT. Translated: CASSSDRVLEKLFF.

CDR3 nucleotide sequence: TGTGCCAGCACCCAGGGGGGGGCCACCGGGGAGCTGTTTTTT. Protein product: CASTQGGATGELFF. The chain recombines TRBV7-9 with TRBJ2-2; D possibly uses TRBD1 or TRBD2 (7 bases each). This CDR3 spans 14 amino acids. Germline V gene data show CDR1 as SEHNR and CDR2 as FQNEAQ (reference sequence). V was shortened by 7 bases and J by 4 bases, with 13 bases between the two germline ends.

V usage is TRBV5-1 and J usage is TRBJ1-2; D not certain. The CDR3 totals 12 residues. With 7 bases removed from V and 8 bases from J, the gap between germline ends came to 15 bases. CDR1 and CDR2 (germline): SGHRS, YFSETQ. CDR3 sequence (DNA): TGCGCCAGCGGGATACTGACGGGAGGCTACACCTTC. Translation: CASGILTGGYTF.

V usage is TRBV11-1 and J usage is TRBJ1-1; 9 bases match TRBD1. This CDR3 has 13 residues. Unmatched junction bases numbered 4, after V lost 0 bases and J lost 11 bases. The germline V gene has CDR1 SGHAT and CDR2 FQDESV (reference sequence). CDR3 region: CASSLAGTGFAFF. CDR3 nucleotide sequence: TGTGCCAGCAGCTTAGCGGGGACAGGGTTCGCTTTCTTT.

The chain combines TRBV7-2 with TRBJ2-2; TRBD1 might be the D (7 bases). This CDR3 spans 15 amino acids. V lost 1 base, J lost 7 bases, and 13 bases lay in between. CDR1 and CDR2 from the germline V gene are SGHTA and FQGNSA. DNA for the CDR3: TGTGCCAGCAGCTTAGTGGAGGGGGCAATCGGGGAGCTGTTTTTT. Translating gives CASSLVEGAIGELFF.

Only a few counts were recorded for this clone. This chain uses TRBV2 with TRBJ1-2; D is undetermined. This CDR3 region has 15 residues. Looked up from germline, CDR1 is SNHLY and CDR2 is FYNNEI. V was trimmed by 5 bases and J by 2 bases, leaving 15 bases between them. CDR3 protein: CASSLTPGKNYGYTF. CDR3 nucleotides: TGTGCCAGCAGTTTAACTCCCGGGAAAAACTATGGCTACACCTTC. The full variable domain, completed using reference TRBV2 and TRBJ1-2, is EPEVTQTPSHQVTQMGQEVILRCVPISNHLYFYWYRQILGQKVEFLVSFYNNEISEKSEIFDDQFSVERPDGSNFTLKIRSTKLEDSAMYFCASSLTPGKNYGYTFGSGTRLTVV.

V gene TRBV19 combines with J gene TRBJ1-1, with D unresolved. The CDR3 has 13 amino acids. The germline V gene has CDR1 LNHDA and CDR2 SQIVND (reference sequence). Trimming removed 1 base at V and 5 bases at J, with 8 bases between. The CDR3 loop is CASSIVTKTEAFF. In DNA, the CDR3 is TGTGCCAGTAGTATAGTAACAAAAACTGAAGCTTTCTTT.

This chain joins TRBV7-9 and TRBJ1-4; 8 bases map to TRBD1. This CDR3 region has 17 residues. Germline lookup yields CDR1 SEHNR and CDR2 FQNEAQ (reference sequence). After removal of 4 bases from V and 5 bases from J, the junction contained 12 bases not matched to a gene. CDR3: CASSYIRPGQANEKLFF. The DNA of the CDR3 is TGTGCCAGCAGCTACATTCGCCCGGGACAGGCGAATGAAAAACTGTTTTTT. The full variable domain, rest sourced from reference TRBV7-9 and TRBJ1-4, is DTGVSQNPRHKITKRGQNVTFRCDPISEHNRLYWYRQTLGQGPEFLTYFQNEAQLEKSRLLSDRFSAERPKGSFSTLEIQRTEQGDSAMYLCASSYIRPGQANEKLFFGSGTQLSVL.